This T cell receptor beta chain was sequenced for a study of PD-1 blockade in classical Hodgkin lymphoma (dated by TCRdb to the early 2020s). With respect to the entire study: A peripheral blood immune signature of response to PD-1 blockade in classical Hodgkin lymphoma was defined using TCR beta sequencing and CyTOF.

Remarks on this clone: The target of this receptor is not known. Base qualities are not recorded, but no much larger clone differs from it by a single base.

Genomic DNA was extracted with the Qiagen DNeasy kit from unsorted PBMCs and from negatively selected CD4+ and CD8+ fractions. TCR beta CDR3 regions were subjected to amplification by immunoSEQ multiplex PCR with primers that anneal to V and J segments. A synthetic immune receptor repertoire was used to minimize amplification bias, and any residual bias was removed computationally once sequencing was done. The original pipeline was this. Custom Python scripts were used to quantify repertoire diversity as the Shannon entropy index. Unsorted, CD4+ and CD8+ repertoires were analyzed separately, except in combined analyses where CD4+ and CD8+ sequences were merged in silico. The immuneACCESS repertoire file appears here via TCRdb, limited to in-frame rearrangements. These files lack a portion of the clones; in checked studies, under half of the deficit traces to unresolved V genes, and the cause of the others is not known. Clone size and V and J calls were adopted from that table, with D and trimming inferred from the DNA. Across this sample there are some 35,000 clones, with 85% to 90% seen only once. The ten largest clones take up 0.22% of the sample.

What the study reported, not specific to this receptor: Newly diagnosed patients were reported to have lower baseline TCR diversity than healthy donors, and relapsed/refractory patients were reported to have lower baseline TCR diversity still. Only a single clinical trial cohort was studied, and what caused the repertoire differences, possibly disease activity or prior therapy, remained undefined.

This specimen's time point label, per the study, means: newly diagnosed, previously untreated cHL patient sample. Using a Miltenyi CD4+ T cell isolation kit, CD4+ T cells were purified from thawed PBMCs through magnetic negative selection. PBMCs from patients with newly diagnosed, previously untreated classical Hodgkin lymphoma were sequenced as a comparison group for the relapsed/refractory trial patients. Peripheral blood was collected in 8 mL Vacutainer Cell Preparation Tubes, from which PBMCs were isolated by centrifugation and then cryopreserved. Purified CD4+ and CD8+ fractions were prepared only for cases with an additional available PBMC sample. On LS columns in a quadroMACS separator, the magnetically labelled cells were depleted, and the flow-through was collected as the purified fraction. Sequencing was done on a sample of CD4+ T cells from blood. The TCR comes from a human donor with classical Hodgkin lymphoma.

CDR3 region: CASSRETQETQYF. The DNA sequence reads TGTGCCAGCAGCCGGGAGACTCAAGAGACCCAGTACTTC. In this chain, TRBV6-1 is recombined with TRBJ2-5, with a tentative D gene TRBD2 over 6 matching bases. V drops 6 bases and J drops 2 bases, leaving 10 bases in between. From cysteine to phenylalanine, the CDR3 is 13 amino acids long. Only the CDR3 DNA stays, 39 bases, in frame from base 1. The germline V gene gives CDR1 as MNHNS and CDR2 as SASEGT.